The 8 T cell receptor beta chains presented below share a single source sample, sequenced in a study of blood T cell repertoires in COVID-19. Clones were read by immunoSEQ multiplex PCR, and TCRdb kept only the in-frame ones, dropping some. In the table there are fewer than 400,000 clones, 75% to 90% of which are singletons. The material sequenced was PBMCs or T cells enriched from blood (not recorded which). The receptors were sampled from a woman in her twenties or thirties who had been exposed to COVID-19.

CDR3 residues: CASSSWGGSYEQYF. The CDR3 nucleotides read TGTGCCAGCAGTTCGTGGGGGGGCTCCTACGAGCAGTACTTC. The V call is TRBV28, the J call TRBJ2-7, with 7 positions matching TRBD2. The V and J ends lost 4 bases and 0 bases, in that order; junction bases with no gene match: 3. Germline V CDR1 and CDR2: MDHEN, SYDVKM. This CDR3 spans 14 amino acids. Drawing the rest from reference TRBV28 and TRBJ2-7, the complete variable domain is DVKVTQSSRYLVKRTGEKVFLECVQDMDHENMFWYRQDPGLGLRLIYFSYDVKMKEKGDIPEGYSVSREKKERFSLILESASTNQTSMYLCASSSWGGSYEQYFGPGTRLTVT.

About this clone: Compared with germline, one end of the junction differs, possibly owing to a read error. The chain is built from TRBV5-1 and TRBJ2-5; D possibly corresponds to TRBD1 (5 bases). The CDR3 sequence is 14 residues long. In germline, CDR1 is SGHRS, CDR2 YFSETQ. The CDR3 is CASSHDSTQEIQYF. The CDR3 nucleotides are TGCGCCAGCAGCCATGACAGTACTCAAGAGATCCAGTACTTC.

The chain is built from TRBV5-1 and TRBJ2-7; tentatively, D is TRBD2 (6 bases). The V end was cut by 4 bases, the J end by 4 bases, with 15 bases between. The germline CDR1 and CDR2 sequences are SGHRS and YFSETQ. CDR3 length equals 14 residues. This CDR3 is CASSPGTVIYEQYF. The CDR3 coding sequence is TGCGCCAGCAGCCCTGGGACTGTTATATACGAGCAGTACTTC.

The chain couples TRBV5-4 to TRBJ2-4; TRBD2 might be the D (6 bases). The CDR3 contains 16 residues. In germline, CDR1 is SGHNT, CDR2 YYREEE (reference sequence). V was cut by 4 bases and J by 6 bases, with 20 bases left in between. CDR3 in amino acids: CASSSRVGLGGNIQYF. CDR3 sequence (DNA): TGTGCCAGCAGCAGCCGTGTGGGACTGGGCGGAAACATTCAGTACTTC.

The gene calls are TRBV20-1 and TRBJ2-7; no reliable D call. Germline V CDR1 and CDR2: DFQATT, SNEGSKA (reference sequence). This CDR3 is 11 amino acids long. Between the trimmed V and J ends, which lost 6 bases and 3 bases, there was a span of 9 bases. The CDR3 DNA follows: TGCAGTGCGCCTAGTCTCTACGAGCAGTACTTC. It encodes CSAPSLYEQYF.

The J gene is TRBJ2-3, the V gene TRBV2, with 8 bases that match TRBD1. The CDR3 consists of 15 residues. Per the germline V gene, CDR1 is SNHLY and CDR2 is FYNNEI. The V and J ends lost 9 bases and 5 bases, in that order; junction bases with no gene match: 13. Written as DNA, the CDR3 is TGTGCCAGTAGAAGAGGACAGGGAGCGAGAGATACGCAGTATTTT. Translated: CASRRGQGARDTQYF.

This clone came up many times. Other DNA sequences in the sample encode the same CDR3. The chain has TRBV7-9 and TRBJ2-2; D gene ambiguous. V lost 1 base and J lost 5, with 5 bases in between. Looked up from germline, CDR1 is SEHNR and CDR2 is FQNEAQ (reference sequence). The CDR3 length is 13 residues. CDR3 DNA: TGTGCCAGCAGCTTAGATCAGACCGGGGAGCTGTTTTTT. Protein product: CASSLDQTGELFF.

The chain combines TRBV6-1 with TRBJ2-4; TRBD1 agrees at 10 bases. CDR3 length: 17 amino acids. Per the germline V gene, CDR1 is MNHNS and CDR2 is SASEGT. With 4 bases clipped from V and 2 bases from J, the junction kept 8 bases outside the gene matches. CDR3 loop: CASSGAPGQGSKNIQYF. CDR3 sequence (DNA): TGTGCCAGCAGTGGGGCCCCGGGACAGGGGTCCAAAAACATTCAGTACTTC.